The 18 T cell receptor beta chains presented below share a single source sample, sequenced in a study of cytomegalovirus exposure and HLA in healthy donors. The PCR used 60 Vbeta and 13 Jbeta primers. Only in-frame clones appear in the TCRdb table, and some are missing; sequencing was by immunoSEQ multiplex PCR. The table has about 170,000 clones, 75% to 85% seen once. Source material: PBMCs. The receptors derive from a female donor in good health and CMV-seronegative.

The chain recombines TRBV5-8 with TRBJ1-6; a possible D gene is TRBD1 (6 bases). This CDR3 spans 16 amino acids. CDR1 and CDR2 from the germline V gene are SGHTS and YDEGEE. V lost 1 base and J 10 bases, leaving 18 bases between the germline ends. The CDR3 DNA follows: TGTGCCAGCAGCTTGATGTATGGGGGGGCATTCTCACCCCTCCACTTT. Its protein product is CASSLMYGGAFSPLHF.

The chain carries TRBV21-1 and TRBJ2-5; TRBD2, as called in the table, went unchecked against the DNA. TRBV21-1 is given as a pseudogene. This CDR3 has 20 amino acids. The CDR3 DNA reads TGTGCCAGCAGCAATTGGCGGACTAGCGGGACAGTTGGGGGGAAAGAGACCCAGTACTTC. Its translation: CASSNWRTSGTVGGKETQYF.

The DNA of the CDR3 is TGTGCCAGCAGCTTGACAGCAGACGCCGAGGTGACCTACGAGCAGTACTTC. This encodes CASSLTADAEVTYEQYF. The chain uses TRBV7-9 and TRBJ2-7; D is possibly TRBD1 (5 bases). CDR3 length: 17 residues. Per germline, CDR1 SEHNR and CDR2 FQNEAQ (reference sequence). V was clipped by 3 bases and J by 2 bases, with 20 bases between them.

V and J are TRBV7-6 and TRBJ2-4, with 7 bases aligning to TRBD1. The CDR3 has 15 amino acids. J was trimmed by 0 bases and V by 4 bases; bases with no gene match: 3. CDR1 is SGHVS and CDR2 is FNYEAQ in the germline V gene. The CDR3 loop is CASSSGQLAKNIQYF. The DNA of the CDR3 is TGTGCCAGCAGCTCGGGACAGCTAGCCAAAAACATTCAGTACTTC.

V usage is TRBV5-1 and J usage is TRBJ2-1; TRBD2 might be the D (6 bases). Germline lookup yields CDR1 SGHRS and CDR2 YFSETQ. Trimming cost V 4 bases and J 7 bases, with 15 bases left between them. This CDR3 contains 14 residues. The CDR3 DNA is TGCGCCAGCAGCCAGGCGGGATTTCGAAATGAGCAGTTCTTC. Translating gives CASSQAGFRNEQFF.

The chain carries TRBV7-6 and TRBJ2-2; D is possibly TRBD1 (5 bases). Per germline, CDR1 SGHVS and CDR2 FNYEAQ. The germline V and J ends were trimmed by 6 bases and 6 bases, with 5 bases remaining between them. This CDR3 comprises 11 residues. CDR3 sequence reads: CASRGAGELFF. The CDR3 nucleotides are TGTGCCAGCAGAGGGGCCGGGGAGCTGTTTTTT.

This sequence joins TRBV7-2 and TRBJ2-5; a possible D gene is TRBD2 (5 bases). Germline V gene sequence: CDR1 SGHTA, CDR2 FQGNSA. V shed 4 bases and J shed 3 bases, with 18 bases lying between them. The CDR3 contains 16 residues. CDR3 nucleotide sequence: TGTGCCAGCAGCTCCCATGTCCCAGCGGTTAAAGAGACCCAGTACTTC. The encoded protein is CASSSHVPAVKETQYF.

The table lists this clone with a count of one. The chain joins TRBV19 to TRBJ2-3; 8 nucleotides align to TRBD2. This CDR3 has 16 amino acids. The junction had 11 bases not matched to a gene; V was cut back by 5 bases and J by 4 bases. In germline, CDR1 is LNHDA, CDR2 SQIVND (reference sequence). The CDR3 sequence: CASSSAGGVRADTQYF. The CDR3 coding sequence is TGTGCCAGTAGTTCCGCCGGGGGGGTTCGGGCAGATACGCAGTATTTT.

V usage is TRBV11-2 and J usage is TRBJ2-7, with 7 positions matching TRBD2. Trimming took 3 bases from V and 0 from J; bases not matched to a gene: 2. This CDR3 is built from 14 residues. Germline V gene data show CDR1 as SGHAT and CDR2 as FQNNGV. In DNA form, the CDR3 reads TGTGCCAGCAGCTTCAGGGACTACTCCTACGAGCAGTACTTC. Protein sequence: CASSFRDYSYEQYF.

CDR3 sequence reads: CASRERGRFYGYTF. CDR3 nucleotide sequence: TGTGCCAGTAGGGAAAGGGGGCGATTCTATGGCTACACCTTC. The rearrangement joins TRBV6-5 to TRBJ1-2; the match to TRBD1 covers 7 bases. The CDR3 is made up of 14 amino acids. Germline CDR1 and CDR2: MNHEY and SVGAGI. Unmatched junction bases numbered 11, after V lost 9 bases and J lost 4 bases.

This chain joins TRBV5-1 and TRBJ2-1; 7 nucleotides line up with TRBD1. After removal of 0 bases from V and 9 bases from J, the junction contained 6 bases not matched to a gene. CDR3 length: 14 amino acids. Germline V lookup: CDR1 SGHRS, CDR2 YFSETQ. The DNA of the CDR3 is TGCGCCAGCAGCTTGGAACAGGGGTTGGGTGAGCAGTTCTTC. It translates to CASSLEQGLGEQFF.

This rearrangement joins TRBV5-6 to TRBJ2-3, with D possibly matching TRBD2 (5 bases). V was cut by 1 base and J by 2 bases, with 11 bases left in between. Per germline, CDR1 SGHDT and CDR2 YYEEEE. This CDR3 is 15 amino acids long. As DNA, the CDR3 is TGTGCCAGCAGCTTGCATGAGCGGCTCACAGATACGCAGTATTTT. It translates to CASSLHERLTDTQYF.

The CDR3 sequence: CAIMGTDQETQYF. In DNA, the CDR3 is TGTGCCATCATGGGGACAGACCAAGAGACCCAGTACTTC. The chain couples TRBV10-3 to TRBJ2-5, with 7 bases lining up with TRBD1. This CDR3 spans 13 amino acids. Germline V gives CDR1 ENHRY, CDR2 SYGVKD. V dropped 7 bases and J dropped 0; count of bases not matched to a gene: 2.

V usage is TRBV4-3 and J usage is TRBJ2-3; perhaps TRBD2 as D (7 bases). The CDR3 consists of 20 residues. Per the germline V gene, CDR1 is LGHNA and CDR2 is YSLEER. Trimming removed 0 bases from V and 4 bases from J, with 26 bases in between. CDR3 amino acids: CASSQDSGSGTKRGADTQYF. Here the CDR3 DNA reads TGCGCCAGCAGCCAAGATAGCGGAAGCGGGACCAAGAGGGGGGCAGATACGCAGTATTTT.

The rearrangement joins TRBV5-5 to TRBJ2-7, with D uncertain. There are 16 residues in the CDR3. The V gene lost 4 bases and the J gene lost 0 bases, with 17 bases spanning the gap. The germline V gene has CDR1 SGHKS and CDR2 YYEKEE (reference sequence). CDR3: CASSLGGTVSSYEQYF. The DNA of the CDR3 is TGTGCCAGCAGCCTCGGCGGCACCGTCTCCTCCTACGAGCAGTACTTC.

For this clone: An end of the junction differs from the germline gene, which may be a read error. The chain uses TRBV5-1 and TRBJ2-4, with D maybe TRBD2 (6 bases). The CDR3 has 15 residues. Germline CDR1 is SGHRS and CDR2 is YFSETQ. The CDR3 loop reads CASSGGGSHINSQYF. CDR3 coding DNA: TGCGCCAGCAGCGGTGGGGGGTCCCATATAAACAGTCAGTACTTC.

The V gene is TRBV7-3, the J gene TRBJ1-1, with a possible D match to TRBD1 (6 bases). The CDR3 runs 15 residues. The V gene's germline CDR1 is SGHTA and CDR2 FQGTGA. The V end was cut by 4 bases, the J end by 1 base, with 13 bases between. CDR3 residues: CASSSTTGKNTEAFF. CDR3 nucleotides: TGTGCCAGCAGCTCAACTACAGGGAAGAACACTGAAGCTTTCTTT.

The rearrangement uses TRBV28 and TRBJ2-2, with a weak D call TRBD1 (8 bases). Looked up from germline, CDR1 is MDHEN and CDR2 is SYDVKM. V was trimmed by 1 base and J by 7 bases, leaving 13 bases between them. CDR3 length: 15 amino acids. CDR3 in amino acids: CASSLYRGGVGELFF. CDR3 bases: TGTGCCAGCAGTTTATACAGGGGGGGAGTCGGGGAGCTGTTTTTT.